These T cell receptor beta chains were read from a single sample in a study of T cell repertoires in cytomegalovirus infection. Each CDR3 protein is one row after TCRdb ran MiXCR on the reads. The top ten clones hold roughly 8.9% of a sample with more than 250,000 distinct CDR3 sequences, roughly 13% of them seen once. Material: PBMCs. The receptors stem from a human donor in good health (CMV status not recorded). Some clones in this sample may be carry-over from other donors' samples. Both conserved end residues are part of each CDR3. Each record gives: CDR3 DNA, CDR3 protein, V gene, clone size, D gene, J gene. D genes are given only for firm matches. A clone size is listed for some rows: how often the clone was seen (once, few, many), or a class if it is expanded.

TGTGCCAGCAGTAACGACGGGACTAGCGTATACAATGAGCAGTTCTTC	CASSNDGTSVYNEQFF	TRBV6-2/TRBV6-3	many	TRBD2	TRBJ2-1
TGTGCCAGCAGTGAGAGGGGCCAGTACAATGAGCAGTTCTTC	CASSERGQYNEQFF	TRBV2	few	NA	TRBJ2-1
TGCAGTTCTAGTACTGGGACAGCCAGTAAGGGGCCGTTCTTC	CSSSTGTASKGPFF	TRBV20-1	NA	TRBD1	TRBJ2-1
TGCAGTGCTAGGGGGGGGGGACACCGTCCCCCAGAGACCCAGTACTTC	CSARGGGHRPPETQYF	TRBV20-1	NA	NA	TRBJ2-5
TGCGCCAGCAGCTTGGGACAGGGGGCTTGGGCTGAAGCTTTCTTT	CASSLGQGAWAEAFF	TRBV5-1	few	TRBD1	TRBJ1-1
TGTGCCAGCAGCCAACAACCACAGGGGGCTAGGGGCTACACCTTC	CASSQQPQGARGYTF	TRBV7-9	NA	TRBD1	TRBJ1-2
TGTGCCAGCAGTTACGGTGGCGGAAATTATTTT	CASSYGGGNYF	TRBV6-2/TRBV6-3	NA	NA	TRBJ1-5
TGTGCCAGTACCTCGACAGCCTATAGCAATCAGCCCCAGCATTTT	CASTSTAYSNQPQHF	TRBV19	NA	NA	TRBJ1-5
TGTGCCAGCAGCTTAGGGGGCGGCAATCAGCCCCAGCATTTT	CASSLGGGNQPQHF	TRBV12-3/TRBV12-4	many	TRBD1	TRBJ1-5
TGTGCCAGCAGCCCCACCGGACAGGGCTTCCTTTGGTACTTC	CASSPTGQGFLWYF	TRBV28	few	TRBD1	TRBJ2-7
TGTGCCACCAGCAGGAAACCCACCGTTGAGCAGTTCTTC	CATSRKPTVEQFF	TRBV15	few	NA	TRBJ2-1
TGTGCCAGCAGCTTCGCGGAAGGGGTCAATGAGCAGTTCTTC	CASSFAEGVNEQFF	TRBV7-2	many	NA	TRBJ2-1
TGTGCCAGCAGCTCCCTATCCACATCCATAGACGAGCAGTACTTC	CASSSLSTSIDEQYF	TRBV7-9	many	NA	TRBJ2-7
TGTGCCAGCAGTCTATCGGGGGTAAACACTGAAGCTTTCTTT	CASSLSGVNTEAFF	TRBV7-6	many	NA	TRBJ1-1
TGTGCCAGCGCACAGGGATATGGCTACACCTTC	CASAQGYGYTF	TRBV12-3/TRBV12-4	many	NA	TRBJ1-2
TGTGCCAGCAGTCCGGTTGAGACCCAGTACTTC	CASSPVETQYF	TRBV2	NA	NA	TRBJ2-5
TGTGCCAGCAGCCCGGGAGACTATGGCTACACCTTC	CASSPGDYGYTF	TRBV3-1	few	NA	TRBJ1-2
TGTGCCAGCAGTTACCCCAATCTTCTCACGGACGGGACCTACGAGCAGTACTTC	CASSYPNLLTDGTYEQYF	TRBV6-2/TRBV6-3	few	NA	TRBJ2-7
TGTGCCAGCTCACCAAAGTCAGAGATGAACACTGAAGCTTTCTTT	CASSPKSEMNTEAFF	TRBV18	NA	NA	TRBJ1-1
TGTGCCAGCAGCCGCCCCGGGGCGGCGAACACCGGGGAGCTGTTTTTT	CASSRPGAANTGELFF	TRBV7-3	few	NA	TRBJ2-2
TGTGCCAGTAGCCTGACAGTAACCTATGGCTACACCTTC	CASSLTVTYGYTF	TRBV19	NA	NA	TRBJ1-2
TGTGCCAGCAGTCCGCTTGACGGACAAGAGACCCAGTACTTC	CASSPLDGQETQYF	TRBV27	many	NA	TRBJ2-5
TGCAGTGGGACGGGACTAGCAGTCGCAGATACGCAGTATTTT	CSGTGLAVADTQYF	TRBV20-1	many	TRBD2	TRBJ2-3
TGTGCCAGCAGTATGCCGGGACTAGCGGGAGTAGGGCAGTTCTTC	CASSMPGLAGVGQFF	TRBV28	many	TRBD2	TRBJ2-1
TGCAGCGTTGTCGGGGGGGGGACCTACGGCGAGCAGTTCTTC	CSVVGGGTYGEQFF	TRBV29-1	NA	TRBD2	TRBJ2-1
TGTGCCAGCAGCCGACAGGGGACGGGCATTGGCTACACCTTC	CASSRQGTGIGYTF	TRBV5-3	NA	TRBD1	TRBJ1-2
TGCAGTGCTTCCCGTCAACTAGCGGGAGTAACGAATGAGCAGTTCTTC	CSASRQLAGVTNEQFF	TRBV20-1	NA	TRBD2	TRBJ2-1
TGTGCCAGCAGCATGACTAGCGGGAGAGCTACGCACAATGAGCAGTTCTTC	CASSMTSGRATHNEQFF	TRBV5-5	NA	TRBD2	TRBJ2-1
TGTGCCAGCAGTTACTCTCCAGGTTGGGAGACCCAGTACTTC	CASSYSPGWETQYF	TRBV6-2/TRBV6-3	NA	NA	TRBJ2-5
TGTGCCAGCAGGCCGGGACAGGCTGTATACGAGCAGTACTTC	CASRPGQAVYEQYF	TRBV6-6	many	TRBD1	TRBJ2-7
TGTGCCAGCAGCATCAGGGGCGGATTCAATAATTCACCCCTCCACTTT	CASSIRGGFNNSPLHF	TRBV7-2	few	NA	TRBJ1-6
TGCGCCAGCAGCTTGGGAGCGGGGTGGGGTCCCAATGAGCAGTTCTTC	CASSLGAGWGPNEQFF	TRBV5-1	many	TRBD2	TRBJ2-1
TGTGCCGGCCGCCGCTCCGGGGCAGGGACTAATTACTCCTACGAGCAGTACTTC	CAGRRSGAGTNYSYEQYF	TRBV7-3	NA	TRBD2	TRBJ2-7
TGTGCCAGCAGCTTAGAAGGGGGCTATAATGAAAAACTGTTTTTT	CASSLEGGYNEKLFF	TRBV7-8	many	TRBD1	TRBJ1-4
TGTGCCATCAGTGCCAAAGCGGGAGGTCCCTACGAGCAGTACTTC	CAISAKAGGPYEQYF	TRBV10-3	NA	TRBD2	TRBJ2-7
TGTGCCAGCAGTTTATGGGGTCTGAACACTGAAGCTTTCTTT	CASSLWGLNTEAFF	TRBV27	many	NA	TRBJ1-1
TGCAGTGCTAGTTTCCAGGGAGACCTCGAAGCTTTCTTT	CSASFQGDLEAFF	TRBV20-1	many	NA	TRBJ1-1
TGTGCCAGCAGCGCAGCCCCCGGCTACACCTTC	CASSAAPGYTF	TRBV11-3	many	NA	TRBJ1-2
TGTGCCAGCAGTTTACAGGATACCTACGAGCAGTACTTC	CASSLQDTYEQYF	TRBV11-1	NA	NA	TRBJ2-7
TGTGCCAGCAGCGAATGGGGGACAGGGGGCAACATTCAGTACTTC	CASSEWGTGGNIQYF	TRBV7-2	many	TRBD1	TRBJ2-4
TGTGCCAGCAGCTCCGGGGGCCTAAACATTCAGTACTTC	CASSSGGLNIQYF	TRBV6-2/TRBV6-3	many	NA	TRBJ2-4
TGTGCCAGCAGGCGGGGTACAGGGGCTGGAGAGACCCAGTACTTC	CASRRGTGAGETQYF	TRBV28	few	NA	TRBJ2-5
TGTGCCAGCAGGCGCCGAGGCCTTAGGGCCCTTGAGGTGAACACTGAAGCTTTCTTT	CASRRRGLRALEVNTEAFF	TRBV28	NA	NA	TRBJ1-1
TGCAGTGCTAGGGACAATTTGAACACTGAAGCTTTCTTT	CSARDNLNTEAFF	TRBV20-1	few	NA	TRBJ1-1
TGCGCCAGCAGCCAAGATGGAAGGGACGGACGATCAAATGAAAAACTGTTTTTT	CASSQDGRDGRSNEKLFF	TRBV4-1	few	NA	TRBJ1-4
TGTGCCAGCAGCCGGGGGACTAGCGGGGGTGCCGGGGAGCTGTTTTTT	CASSRGTSGGAGELFF	TRBV7-3	few	TRBD2	TRBJ2-2
TGCAGCGTTGAAGCCCGCGGACAGGGGAACACTGAAGCTTTCTTT	CSVEARGQGNTEAFF	TRBV29-1	few	TRBD1	TRBJ1-1
TGCAGTGTTATAGTGGCGGGGGAATCTGGGGCCAACGTCCTGACTTTC	CSVIVAGESGANVLTF	TRBV20-1	NA	TRBD2	TRBJ2-6
TGCAGCGTTGAGGGGCCGGGAGTAGGGTTGAGCTACACCTTC	CSVEGPGVGLSYTF	TRBV29-1	NA	NA	TRBJ1-2
TGTGCCAGCAGTTTCGGGACAGGGGGATTAAGCTCCTACAATGAGCAGTTCTTC	CASSFGTGGLSSYNEQFF	TRBV28	many	TRBD1	TRBJ2-1
TGCGCCAGCAGCAGGGGGGGTCAAACTGAAGCTTTCTTT	CASSRGGQTEAFF	TRBV5-1	few	NA	TRBJ1-1
TGTGCCAGTAGTCTAACAGGGGGGGAGAGCTCCTACAATGAGCAGTTCTTC	CASSLTGGESSYNEQFF	TRBV19	NA	NA	TRBJ2-1
TGCAGCGTCGACTCTGGGGCCAACGTCCTGACTTTC	CSVDSGANVLTF	TRBV29-1	few	NA	TRBJ2-6
TGTGCCAGTTCCCTCGAGACCCTCACAGATACGCAGTATTTT	CASSLETLTDTQYF	TRBV19	NA	NA	TRBJ2-3
TGTGCCAGCAGCCCACGGGGTTCCCCCACAGATACGCAGTATTTT	CASSPRGSPTDTQYF	TRBV28	many	NA	TRBJ2-3